These 9 T cell receptor beta chains came from one sample sequenced in a study of cytotoxic CD8 clonotypes in ibrutinib-treated CLL. The repertoire was sequenced with immunoSEQ multiplex PCR; TCRdb's copy has only in-frame clones and lacks some. This table holds around 250,000 clones, roughly 74% found once. Specimen: PBMCs, collected after 24 months of ibrutinib treatment. Source of these receptors: a human donor with chronic lymphocytic leukemia.

In regard to this clone: Other DNA sequences from this sample encode an identical CDR3 as well. The chain links TRBV11-2 to TRBJ2-7; TRBD1 or TRBD2 may be the D gene (5 bases each). This CDR3 has 15 residues. V gave up 0 bases and J gave up 2 bases, with 11 bases separating them. The germline CDR1 and CDR2 sequences are SGHAT and FQNNGV. The CDR3: CASSLEWGPTYEQYF. DNA for the CDR3: TGTGCCAGCAGCTTAGAATGGGGACCAACCTACGAGCAGTACTTC.

The V and J genes are TRBV25-1 and TRBJ1-3; perhaps TRBD1 as D (6 bases). Germline lookup yields CDR1 MGHDK and CDR2 SYGVNS. V was clipped by 5 bases and J by 0 bases, with 11 bases between them. The CDR3 runs to 15 residues. CDR3 nucleotides: TGTGCCAGCAGTCCGACAGGTTTCTCTGGAAACACCATATATTTT. This sequence encodes CASSPTGFSGNTIYF.

The table lists this clone with a count of one. This chain links TRBV5-1 with TRBJ2-7; D may correspond to TRBD1 or TRBD2 (5 bases each). The CDR3 consists of 15 residues. Trimming shortened V by 1 base and J by 1 base, and 12 bases separated the two germline ends. From germline, CDR1 is SGHRS and CDR2 YFSETQ. The CDR3 loop is CASSLRGELSYEQYF. The CDR3 DNA sequence: TGCGCCAGCAGCTTGCGAGGGGAGTTATCCTACGAGCAGTACTTC.

The rearrangement links TRBV18 to TRBJ2-1, with 10 nucleotides matching TRBD1. The V and J ends lost 4 bases and 3 bases, in that order; junction bases with no gene match: 3. The CDR3 consists of 15 residues. The V gene's germline CDR1 is KGHSH and CDR2 LQKENI. CDR3 residues: CASSRGTGDYNEQFF. The CDR3 nucleotides read TGTGCCAGCTCACGGGGGACAGGGGACTACAATGAGCAGTTCTTC.

This CDR3 is CATSYDRGVSYEQYF. The CDR3 nucleotides read TGTGCCACCAGCTACGACAGGGGAGTTTCCTACGAGCAGTACTTC. The chain uses TRBV15 and TRBJ2-7; 8 nucleotides match TRBD1. The CDR3 runs 15 residues. Trimming removed 5 bases from V and 1 base from J; junction bases left unmatched: 7. Germline assignment: CDR1 LNHNV and CDR2 YYDKDF (reference sequence). The complete variable domain, with remaining parts taken from reference TRBV15 and TRBJ2-7, reads DAMVIQNPRYQVTQFGKPVTLSCSQTLNHNVMYWYQQKSSQAPKLLFHYYDKDFNNEADTPDNFQSRRPNTSFCFLDIRSPGLGDTAMYLCATSYDRGVSYEQYFGPGTRLTVT.

The CDR3 DNA reads as TGTGCCAGCAGCCCCGGGACTACCGGCACAGATACGCAGTATTTT. Amino acid sequence: CASSPGTTGTDTQYF. The J gene is TRBJ2-3, the V gene TRBV11-3, with 7 bases identical to TRBD2. Germline V CDR1 and CDR2: SGHNT, YENEEA. This CDR3 comprises 15 residues. Losses at the gene ends were 5 bases for V and 1 base for J; bases not matched to a gene: 6.

The chain combines TRBV19 with TRBJ1-4; TRBD1 agrees at 8 bases. CDR1 is LNHDA and CDR2 is SQIVND in the germline V gene (reference sequence). The CDR3 is 16 amino acids. V gave up 6 bases and J gave up 5 bases; unmatched junction bases: 11. This chain's CDR3 is CASSPEGNRGNEKLFF. The CDR3 region has the DNA TGTGCCAGTAGCCCCGAGGGGAACAGGGGGAATGAAAAACTGTTTTTT. The whole variable domain, remainder taken from reference TRBV19 and TRBJ1-4, is DGGITQSPKYLFRKEGQNVTLSCEQNLNHDAMYWYRQDPGQGLRLIYYSQIVNDFQKGDIAEGYSVSREKKESFPLTVTSAQKNPTAFYLCASSPEGNRGNEKLFFGSGTQLSVL.

The J gene is TRBJ1-4, the V gene TRBV25-1; tentative D call: TRBD1 (6 bases). Germline V CDR1 and CDR2: MGHDK, SYGVNS. The CDR3 extends over 15 amino acids. The V end lost 2 bases, the J end lost 3 bases, and 10 bases lay between the germline ends. The CDR3 reads CASSEIQGSNEKLFF. CDR3 coding DNA: TGTGCCAGCAGTGAAATTCAGGGGTCTAATGAAAAACTGTTTTTT.

The CDR3 is CASSLVAGYEQYF. CDR3 DNA sequence: TGTGCCAGCAGCTTGGTAGCGGGGTACGAGCAGTACTTC. The chain is built from TRBV7-8 and TRBJ2-7; 8 nucleotides match TRBD2. Germline lookup yields CDR1 SGHVS and CDR2 FQNEAQ. The CDR3 totals 13 residues. Trimming took 3 bases from V and 4 from J; bases not matched to a gene: 2.